This record covers a single T cell receptor (beta chain). Germline assignment: CDR1 MNHNS and CDR2 SASEGT. The length of the CDR3 is 13 residues. Trimming took off 0 bases at V and 3 bases at J, with 4 bases between the two ends. This record belongs to a study of CD8 T cells in Susac syndrome. Random-hexamer reverse transcription was applied to roughly 0.45 to 1 ug RNA. One entry per CDR3 protein, called by TCRdb with MiXCR from the immunoSEQ multiplex PCR reads. The sample consists of 150,000 or so distinct CDR3 sequences, about 95% of them appearing once. This receptor was obtained from a human donor with Susac syndrome. The chain has TRBV6-1 and TRBJ2-3; D unresolved. Sequencing used CD4+ T cells from PBMCs. Here the CDR3 reads CASSEAWTDTQYF. CDR3 nucleotides: TGTGCCAGCAGTGAAGCTTGGACAGATACGCAGTATTTT.